This note documents a single T cell receptor beta chain sequence. The assay was immunoSEQ multiplex PCR, and TCRdb's table has in-frame clones only and misses some. The sample shows about 350,000 clones, about 88% of them seen only once. The source of the sample is a study of Ad26.COV2.S vaccination and SARS-CoV-2 variants. Study details: In the study, Ad26.COV2.S was injected intramuscularly once, or twice 56 days apart.

As to treatment: 19 received Ad26.COV2.S at low or high dose, single or two shots; several received placebo; per-sample allocation not given. At day 63 after the first vaccine or placebo injection, samples were drawn. Expression of Wuhan-strain SARS-CoV-2 spike came from the Ad26 vector that formed the vaccine. Germline trimming cut 5 bases from V and 8 bases from J; bases unmatched to any gene: 8. The CDR3 is made up of 15 amino acids. Germline assignment: CDR1 SGHTA and CDR2 FQGTGA. The chain is built from TRBV7-3 and TRBJ1-6; TRBD1 agrees at 8 bases. The sequence was obtained from a person aged 18 to 65 who received the Ad26.COV2.S COVID-19 vaccine or a placebo. This sample comprised peripheral blood, obtained in a trial of Ad26.COV2.S vaccine versus placebo. CDR3 coding DNA: TGTGCCAGCAGCGCTGGACAGGGAATAGATTCACCCCTCCACTTT. It encodes CASSAGQGIDSPLHF.